One sample yielded the 30 T cell receptor beta chains listed below, sequenced in a study of monozygotic twins with inflammatory bowel disease. TCRdb re-called the 5' RACE reads and shows each CDR3 protein once, DNA omitted. The sample's table shows roughly 170,000 distinct CDR3 sequences. The sequenced sample was blood. These receptors came from a human donor with ulcerative colitis or Crohn's disease, or a healthy co-twin of an affected twin (not recorded which).

V gene TRBV6-5 combines with J gene TRBJ2-1; TCRdb indicates TRBD1, and absent DNA this call remains unverified. This CDR3 region has 16 residues. Germline V lookup: CDR1 MNHEY, CDR2 SVGAGI. CDR3: CASSYSTGESNNEQFF.

V and J are TRBV5-4 and TRBJ2-5; no DNA is available, so the TRBD1 call from TCRdb remains unchecked. The length of the CDR3 is 13 residues. CDR1 is SGHNT, CDR2 YYREEE, per germline (reference sequence). CDR3 sequence: CASSSTGQETQYF.

J is TRBJ2-7 and V is TRBV3-1; there is no DNA to check the TCRdb D call of TRBD2. There are 15 residues in the CDR3. Germline-derived CDR1 and CDR2 are LGHDT and YNNKEL (reference sequence). CDR3 in amino acids: CASSQAGTLSYEQYF.

The chain combines TRBV19 with TRBJ2-1; TCRdb lists TRBD2, though no DNA is available to test this call. This CDR3 comprises 15 residues. The germline V gene has CDR1 LNHDA and CDR2 SQIVND (reference sequence). CDR3 loop: CASSIPSGRASEQFF.

V and J are TRBV20-1 and TRBJ1-6. CDR3 length equals 15 residues. CDR1 and CDR2 (germline): DFQATT, SNEGSKA (reference sequence). CDR3 in amino acids: CSARGTQANNSPLHF.

The V and J genes are TRBV20-1 and TRBJ2-3; the D call from TCRdb, TRBD1, cannot be confirmed without DNA. In germline, CDR1 is DFQATT, CDR2 SNEGSKA (reference sequence). The CDR3 contains 14 residues. The CDR3 loop is CSAAGLPSTDTQYF.

The rearrangement joins TRBV9 to TRBJ1-4; TCRdb calls TRBD1, which cannot be checked without DNA. Germline assignment: CDR1 SGDLS and CDR2 YYNGEE. The CDR3 extends over 15 amino acids. The CDR3 loop reads CASSWGQRDNEKLFF.

The chain is built from TRBV7-2 and TRBJ2-1. The CDR3 is made up of 13 amino acids. Germline V gives CDR1 SGHTA, CDR2 FQGNSA. CDR3 loop: CASSPELYNEQFF.

CDR3: CASSLTPGGSYLDEQYF. The chain is built from TRBV5-5 and TRBJ2-7. There are 17 residues in the CDR3. Germline loops: CDR1 SGHKS, CDR2 YYEKEE (reference sequence). The full variable domain, completed using reference TRBV5-5 and TRBJ2-7, is DAGVTQSPTHLIKTRGQQVTLRCSPISGHKSVSWYQQVLGQGPQFIFQYYEKEERGRGNFPDRFSARQFPNYSSELNVNALLLGDSALYLCASSLTPGGSYLDEQYFGPGTRLTVT.

This rearrangement joins TRBV27 to TRBJ2-7; no DNA is available, so the TRBD2 call from TCRdb remains unchecked. The length of the CDR3 is 15 residues. Looked up from germline, CDR1 is MNHEY and CDR2 is SMNVEV (reference sequence). The CDR3 sequence: CASTSIGTSGAEQYF.

The chain recombines TRBV18 with TRBJ2-5; TCRdb's D call, TRBD2, is unchecked because there is no DNA. This CDR3 is 12 amino acids long. Per the germline V gene, CDR1 is KGHSH and CDR2 is LQKENI. CDR3 sequence: CASHRDFGTQYF.

The rearrangement links TRBV20-1 to TRBJ1-5; the TRBD1 assignment by TCRdb is unverifiable without DNA. This CDR3 is built from 15 residues. Germline V lookup: CDR1 DFQATT, CDR2 SNEGSKA (reference sequence). CDR3 amino acids: CSAREGASGNQPQHF.

The chain combines TRBV4-3 with TRBJ2-7. CDR3 length: 13 amino acids. The germline CDR1 and CDR2 sequences are LGHNA and YSLEER. CDR3 residues: CASSQDRGWKRYF.

J is TRBJ2-5 and V is TRBV23-1. TRBV23-1 is an ORF, with its function uncertain. The length of the CDR3 is 14 residues. CDR3 protein: CASSQLWELETQYF.

The genes are TRBV27 and TRBJ2-5; TCRdb's D call, TRBD1, is unchecked because there is no DNA. The CDR3 contains 17 residues. Germline CDR1 is MNHEY and CDR2 is SMNVEV (reference sequence). CDR3 sequence reads: CASNILRPTGLQETQYF.

The chain is built from TRBV30 and TRBJ2-7; TCRdb's assignment of TRBD1 cannot be checked, as there is no DNA. Germline values: CDR1 GTSNPN, CDR2 SVGIG (reference sequence). The CDR3 totals 13 residues. CDR3 amino acids: CAWGTGVIYEQYF.

The chain uses TRBV7-9 and TRBJ2-1; TCRdb's D call of TRBD2 is untestable without DNA. This CDR3 has 15 amino acids. Germline V gene lookup returns CDR1 SEHNR and CDR2 FQNEAQ (reference sequence). This CDR3 reads CASSLGGFGGNEQFF.

This chain links TRBV5-1 with TRBJ2-1; TCRdb calls TRBD2, which cannot be checked without DNA. This CDR3 comprises 15 residues. The germline V gene has CDR1 SGHRS and CDR2 YFSETQ. This CDR3 is CASSSEPGINNEQFF. Based on the CDR3 plus reference TRBV5-1 and TRBJ2-1, the full variable domain is KAGVTQTPRYLIKTRGQQVTLSCSPISGHRSVSWYQQTPGQGLQFLFEYFSETQRNKGNFPGRFSGRQFSNSRSEMNVSTLELGDSALYLCASSSEPGINNEQFFGPGTRLTVL.

This chain joins TRBV20-1 and TRBJ2-7; TCRdb indicates TRBD2, and absent DNA this call remains unverified. Germline lookup yields CDR1 DFQATT and CDR2 SNEGSKA (reference sequence). The CDR3 spans 11 residues. CDR3 region: CSAEGRYEQYF.

This chain connects TRBV5-1 to TRBJ2-1. In germline, CDR1 is SGHRS, CDR2 YFSETQ. The CDR3 totals 15 residues. The CDR3: CASSMGPTNYNEQFF.

This rearrangement joins TRBV10-3 to TRBJ1-1; TCRdb's D call of TRBD1 is untestable without DNA. Germline V lookup: CDR1 ENHRY, CDR2 SYGVKD. This CDR3 region has 11 residues. CDR3 in amino acids: CAAGGPFEAFF.

The chain carries TRBV30 and TRBJ1-6; TCRdb's D gene call, TRBD1, goes unchecked for lack of DNA. The CDR3 covers 14 residues. CDR1 and CDR2 (germline): GTSNPN, SVGIG (reference sequence). The CDR3 is CAWRDRDKGSPLHF. Based on the CDR3 plus reference TRBV30 and TRBJ1-6, the full variable domain is SQTIHQWPATLVQPVGSPLSLECTVEGTSNPNLYWYRQAAGRGLQLLFYSVGIGQISSEVPQNLSASRPQDRQFILSSKKLLLSDSGFYLCAWRDRDKGSPLHFGNGTRLTVT.

The chain uses TRBV15 and TRBJ2-7; without DNA, the TCRdb call of TRBD1 cannot be checked. The CDR3 has 13 residues. Germline V gives CDR1 LNHNV, CDR2 YYDKDF (reference sequence). CDR3: CATSRDEGYEQYF.

The CDR3 protein is CASSSLRDEQFF. The chain carries TRBV28 and TRBJ2-1. Germline V lookup: CDR1 MDHEN, CDR2 SYDVKM. The CDR3 has 12 amino acids.

The V and J genes are TRBV5-1 and TRBJ1-4; with no DNA, the TCRdb D assignment of TRBD1 cannot be verified. Germline assignment: CDR1 SGHRS and CDR2 YFSETQ. The length of the CDR3 is 15 residues. The chain's CDR3 is CASSAGQGASEKLFF.

This chain connects TRBV6-5 to TRBJ2-1; TCRdb reports TRBD1, a call that lacks DNA to check it against. The CDR3 contains 13 residues. Germline V gives CDR1 MNHEY, CDR2 SVGAGI. The CDR3 reads CASTAPGPNEQFF.

The V gene is TRBV1, the J gene TRBJ2-7; with no DNA, the TCRdb D assignment of TRBD2 cannot be verified. TRBV1 is classified as a pseudogene. There are 19 residues in the CDR3. CDR3 in amino acids: CTSSPGPGLAGLPDGEQYF.

This chain links TRBV11-2 with TRBJ2-7; TCRdb returns TRBD1, unconfirmable since there is no DNA. This CDR3 has 14 amino acids. Germline V CDR1 and CDR2: SGHAT, FQNNGV. CDR3 protein: CASSSPGVTYEQYF. Full variable domain (remainder filled in from reference TRBV11-2 and TRBJ2-7): EAGVAQSPRYKIIEKRQSVAFWCNPISGHATLYWYQQILGQGPKLLIQFQNNGVVDDSQLPKDRFSAERLKGVDSTLKIQPAKLEDSAVYLCASSSPGVTYEQYFGPGTRLTVT.

This chain links TRBV7-2 with TRBJ2-7; TCRdb indicates TRBD2, and absent DNA this call remains unverified. CDR3 length: 15 residues. Germline V gene data show CDR1 as SGHTA and CDR2 as FQGNSA. This CDR3 reads CASSLEAREGYEQYF.

This chain joins TRBV7-2 and TRBJ2-7; TCRdb selects TRBD1, and the lack of DNA leaves this call unchecked. Germline CDR1 is SGHTA and CDR2 is FQGNSA. The CDR3 covers 14 residues. CDR3 in amino acids: CASSLDSWAYEQYF.